The clone carrying this TCR beta chain has ten or more counts. The target antigen is unknown. Study findings and constraints: Tumor memory CD4+ T cell TCR gene usage clustered with blood and lymph node memory CD4+ cells and lymph node naive CD4+ cells.

V was clipped by 7 bases and J by 4 bases, with 13 bases between them. Germline-derived CDR1 and CDR2 are MNHEY and SVGEGT. The CDR3 spans 13 residues. After constant-region reverse-primer amplification, full-length variable regions underwent semi-nested PCR with Nested Universal Primer A. TCRdb ran MiXCR on the 5' RACE reads and lists one entry per CDR3 protein. The data show tens of thousands of distinct CDR3 sequences, around 28% seen once. The sequencing input was tumor-infiltrating memory CD4+ T cells sorted from the breast tumor. The subset: memory CD4+ T cells, CD4+CD45RO+CD25-. This clonotype was sampled from a female donor with breast cancer. The V gene is TRBV6-2 or TRBV6-3, the J gene TRBJ1-1; D is perhaps TRBD1 (5 bases). CDR3 sequence reads: CASTSGGRTEAFF. CDR3 DNA sequence: TGTGCCAGCACCTCCGGGGGTCGCACTGAAGCTTTCTTT.